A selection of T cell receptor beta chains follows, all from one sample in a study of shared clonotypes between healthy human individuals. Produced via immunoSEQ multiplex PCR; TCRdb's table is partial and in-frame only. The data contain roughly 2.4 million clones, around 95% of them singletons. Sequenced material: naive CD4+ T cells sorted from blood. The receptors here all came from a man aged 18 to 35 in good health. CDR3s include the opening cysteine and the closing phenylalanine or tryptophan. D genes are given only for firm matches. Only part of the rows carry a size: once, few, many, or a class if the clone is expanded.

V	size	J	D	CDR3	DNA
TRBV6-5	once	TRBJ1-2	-	CASSYSLRAGGYTF	TGTGCCAGCAGTTACTCGTTGAGGGCCGGGGGCTACACCTTC
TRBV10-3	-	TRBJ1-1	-	CAISEGDQNTEAFF	TGTGCCATCAGTGAGGGGGACCAGAACACTGAAGCTTTCTTT
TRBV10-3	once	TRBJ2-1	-	CAISEGWAEQFF	TGTGCCATCAGTGAGGGATGGGCTGAGCAGTTCTTC
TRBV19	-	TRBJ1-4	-	CASTTGLREKLFF	TGTGCCAGTACTACAGGGTTGCGGGAAAAACTGTTTTTT
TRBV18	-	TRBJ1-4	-	CASSPPGGTNEKLFF	TGTGCCAGCTCACCACCGGGAGGCACTAATGAAAAACTGTTTTTT
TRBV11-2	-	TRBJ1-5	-	CASSLDLGNQPQHF	TGTGCCAGCAGCTTAGATTTGGGGAATCAGCCCCAGCATTTT
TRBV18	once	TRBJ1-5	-	CASSPFSGTENQPQHF	TGTGCCAGCTCACCATTTTCAGGGACCGAGAATCAGCCCCAGCATTTT
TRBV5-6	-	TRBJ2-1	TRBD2	CASSPLTSGGRNEQFF	TGTGCCAGCAGCCCATTGACTAGCGGGGGGAGGAATGAGCAGTTCTTC
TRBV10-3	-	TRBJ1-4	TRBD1	CAISPGQTNEKLFF	TGTGCCATCAGCCCGGGACAGACTAATGAAAAACTGTTTTTT
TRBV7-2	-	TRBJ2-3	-	CASSPPRGGPITDTQYF	TGTGCCAGCAGCCCACCCCGGGGCGGGCCCATCACAGATACGCAGTATTTT
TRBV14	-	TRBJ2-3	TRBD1	CASSEGRLQGDFTDTQYF	TGTGCCAGCAGCGAAGGGCGGTTACAGGGGGACTTTACAGATACGCAGTATTTT
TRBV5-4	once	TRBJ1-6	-	CASSLESSYNSPLHF	TGTGCCAGCAGCTTAGAGAGCTCCTATAATTCACCCCTCCACTTT
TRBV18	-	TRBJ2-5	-	CASSPKKETQYF	TGTGCCAGCTCACCGAAAAAAGAGACCCAGTACTTC
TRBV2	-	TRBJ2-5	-	CASSEADEAGANSRETQYF	TGTGCCAGCAGTGAAGCGGATGAGGCAGGGGCCAATTCGCGAGAGACCCAGTACTTC
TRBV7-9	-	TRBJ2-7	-	CASSLLTSRGNYEQYF	TGTGCCAGCAGCTTACTCACTTCACGGGGGAACTACGAGCAGTACTTC
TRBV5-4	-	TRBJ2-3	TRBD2	CASSRDYSSTDTQYF	TGTGCCAGCAGCCGGGACTACTCTAGCACAGATACGCAGTATTTT
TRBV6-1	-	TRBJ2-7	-	CASSENDGTIWNRLSCEQYF	TGTGCCAGCAGTGAAAATGACGGAACCATTTGGAACCGCCTTAGCTGCGAGCAGTACTTC
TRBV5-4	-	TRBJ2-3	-	CASSLVAERDTQYF	TGTGCCAGCAGCTTGGTGGCCGAGCGAGATACGCAGTATTTT
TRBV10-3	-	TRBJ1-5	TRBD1	CAISRAGTEVNQPQHF	TGTGCCATCTCGAGGGCCGGGACAGAAGTTAATCAGCCCCAGCATTTT
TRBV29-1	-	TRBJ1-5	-	CSAVVSEGVGGQPQHF	TGCAGCGCCGTAGTATCCGAGGGGGTGGGCGGTCAGCCCCAGCATTTT
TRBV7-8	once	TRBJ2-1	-	CASSLVLGEQFF	TGTGCCAGCAGCTTAGTCTTAGGTGAGCAGTTCTTC
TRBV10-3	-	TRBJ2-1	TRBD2	CAISSSGRGDEQFF	TGTGCCATCAGTTCTAGCGGGAGAGGCGATGAGCAGTTCTTC
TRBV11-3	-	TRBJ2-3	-	CASSLTQTDTQYF	TGTGCCAGCAGCCTGACTCAAACAGATACGCAGTATTTT
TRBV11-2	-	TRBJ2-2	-	CASSPSRTGELFF	TGTGCCAGCAGCCCAAGCCGCACCGGGGAGCTGTTTTTT
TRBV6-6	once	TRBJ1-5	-	CASSYSQGNNQPQHF	TGTGCCAGCAGTTACAGCCAGGGGAACAATCAGCCCCAGCATTTT
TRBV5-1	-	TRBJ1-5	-	CASSLGTVSNQPQHF	TGCGCCAGCAGCTTGGGAACGGTTAGCAATCAGCCCCAGCATTTT
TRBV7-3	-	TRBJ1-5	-	CASSTREYSNQPQHF	TGTGCCAGCAGCACCAGGGAGTATAGCAATCAGCCCCAGCATTTT
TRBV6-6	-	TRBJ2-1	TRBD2	CASSDSGRASEQFF	TGTGCCAGCAGTGATAGCGGGAGGGCCAGTGAGCAGTTCTTC
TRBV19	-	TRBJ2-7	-	CASSKRETYEQYF	TGTGCCAGTAGTAAAAGGGAGACCTACGAGCAGTACTTC
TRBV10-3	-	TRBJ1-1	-	CAIRGKNTEAFF	TGTGCCATCAGAGGAAAGAACACTGAAGCTTTCTTT
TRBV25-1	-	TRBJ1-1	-	CASSESPITEAFF	TGTGCCAGCAGTGAATCGCCAATCACTGAAGCTTTCTTT
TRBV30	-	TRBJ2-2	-	CAGGPGELFF	TGTGCGGGCGGGCCCGGGGAGCTGTTTTTT
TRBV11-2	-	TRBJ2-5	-	CASSFSGGETQYF	TGTGCCAGCAGCTTCAGCGGAGGGGAGACCCAGTACTTC
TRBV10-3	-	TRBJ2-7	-	CAIRGSSYEQYF	TGTGCCATCCGGGGTAGCTCCTACGAGCAGTACTTC
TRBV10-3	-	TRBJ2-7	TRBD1	CAIRPTGISYEQYF	TGTGCCATCAGGCCGACAGGGATCTCCTACGAGCAGTACTTC
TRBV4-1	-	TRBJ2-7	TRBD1	CASSQNAGLGTGEQYF	TGCGCCAGCAGCCAAAACGCGGGGCTCGGGACAGGCGAGCAGTACTTC
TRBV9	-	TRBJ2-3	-	CASSGGADTQYF	TGTGCCAGCAGCGGGGGTGCAGATACGCAGTATTTT
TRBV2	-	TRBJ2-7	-	CASTTLEGSEQYF	TGTGCCAGCACCACCCTAGAGGGGTCCGAGCAGTACTTC
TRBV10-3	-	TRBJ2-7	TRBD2	CAISGIAGSYEQYF	TGTGCCATCAGTGGAATAGCGGGGTCCTACGAGCAGTACTTC
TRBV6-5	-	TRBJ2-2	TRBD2	CASTSLAGNTGELFF	TGTGCCAGCACTTCGCTAGCGGGCAACACCGGGGAGCTGTTTTTT
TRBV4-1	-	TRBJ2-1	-	CASSRAAQYNEQFF	TGCGCCAGCAGCCGAGCGGCCCAGTACAATGAGCAGTTCTTC
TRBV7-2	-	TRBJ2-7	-	CASSLGGLRAETYEQYF	TGTGCCAGCAGCTTAGGGGGTCTACGAGCGGAGACCTACGAGCAGTACTTC
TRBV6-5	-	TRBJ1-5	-	CASSQGLDNQPQHF	TGTGCCAGCAGCCAGGGGTTGGACAATCAGCCCCAGCATTTT
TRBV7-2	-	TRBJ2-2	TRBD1	CASSSPGQGATGELFF	TGTGCCAGCAGCTCACCGGGACAGGGGGCTACCGGGGAGCTGTTTTTT
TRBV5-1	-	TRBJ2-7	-	CASSLTGLYEQYF	TGCGCCAGCAGCTTGACAGGGCTCTACGAGCAGTACTTC